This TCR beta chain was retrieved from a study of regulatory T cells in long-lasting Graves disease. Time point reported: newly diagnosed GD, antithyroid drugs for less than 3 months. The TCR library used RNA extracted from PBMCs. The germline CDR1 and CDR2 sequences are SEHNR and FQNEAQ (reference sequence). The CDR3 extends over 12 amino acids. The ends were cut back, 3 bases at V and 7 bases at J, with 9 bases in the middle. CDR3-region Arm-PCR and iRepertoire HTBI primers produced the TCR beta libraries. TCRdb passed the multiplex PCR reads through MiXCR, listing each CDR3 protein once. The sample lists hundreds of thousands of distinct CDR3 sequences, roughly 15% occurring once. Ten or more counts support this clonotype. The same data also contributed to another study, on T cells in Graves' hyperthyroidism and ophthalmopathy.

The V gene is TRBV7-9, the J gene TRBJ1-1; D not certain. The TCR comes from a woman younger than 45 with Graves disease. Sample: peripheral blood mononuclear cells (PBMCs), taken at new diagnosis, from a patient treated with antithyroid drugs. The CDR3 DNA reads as TGTGCCAGCAGCTTTGGGGAGTATGAAGCTTTCTTT. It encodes CASSFGEYEAFF.